This TCR beta chain was sequenced in a study of T cell responses to AZD1222 COVID-19 vaccine. Study outcomes and limitations: After the peak T cell response, and only then, were repertoires sampled. At 160-218 and 743-854, vaccine-associated CD4 TCRs were dominant, and they spanned spike.

A remark on this clone: Its target is not known.

J gave up 0 bases and V 3 bases, and 9 bases lay outside the gene matches. CDR1 is KGHDR, CDR2 SFDVKD, per germline. The CDR3 spans 17 residues. TCRdb keeps only in-frame clones here, not all; method: immunoSEQ multiplex PCR. The data contain under 200,000 clones, around 94% of them singletons. Source: peripheral blood, taken on day 0 of AZD1222 vaccination. The chain has TRBV24-1 and TRBJ2-7; 8 nucleotides line up with TRBD1. This sequence was found in an adult in good health. The chain's CDR3 is CATSDRQGKDSSYEQYF. CDR3 nucleotides: TGTGCCACCAGTGATAGACAGGGGAAAGATTCCTCCTACGAGCAGTACTTC.